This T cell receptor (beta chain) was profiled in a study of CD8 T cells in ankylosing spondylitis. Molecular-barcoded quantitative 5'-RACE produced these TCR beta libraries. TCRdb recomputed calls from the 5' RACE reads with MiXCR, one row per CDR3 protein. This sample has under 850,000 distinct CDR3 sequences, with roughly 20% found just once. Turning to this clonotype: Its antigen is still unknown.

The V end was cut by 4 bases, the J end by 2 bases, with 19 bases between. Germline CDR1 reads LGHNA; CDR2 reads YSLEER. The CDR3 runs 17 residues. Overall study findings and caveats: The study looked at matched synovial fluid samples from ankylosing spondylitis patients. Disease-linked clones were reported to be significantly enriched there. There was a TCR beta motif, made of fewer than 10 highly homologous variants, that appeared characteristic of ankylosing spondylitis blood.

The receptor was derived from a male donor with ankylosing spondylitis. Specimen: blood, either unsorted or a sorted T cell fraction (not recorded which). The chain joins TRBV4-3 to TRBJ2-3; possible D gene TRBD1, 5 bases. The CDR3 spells CASSPQTVGMDTDTQYF. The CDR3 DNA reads TGCGCCAGCAGCCCCCAGACAGTGGGTATGGACACAGATACGCAGTATTTT.